One and the same sample provided the 13 T cell receptor beta chains below, sequenced in a study of OX40 agonist ivuxolimab in advanced cancers. Sequencing used immunoSEQ multiplex PCR; TCRdb keeps in-frame clones, though not all of them. This sample has around 83,000 clones, with over 75% found just once. The specimen was CD4+ or CD8+ T cells sorted from blood, collected in a trial of the OX40 agonist ivuxolimab. The receptors shown here come from an adult with an advanced solid tumor such as melanoma, head and neck, liver or kidney cancer.

The V and J genes are TRBV7-8 and TRBJ2-1, with a weak D call TRBD1 (6 bases). The CDR3 runs to 13 residues. In germline, CDR1 is SGHVS, CDR2 FQNEAQ. Trimming removed 5 bases from V and 9 bases from J, with 14 bases in between. CDR3 bases: TGTGCCAGCAGCCCCAGGGGAAGGGGTGAGCAGTTCTTC. Translation: CASSPRGRGEQFF.

The genes are TRBV7-3 and TRBJ2-1, with D hard to call. Germline V gene lookup returns CDR1 SGHTA and CDR2 FQGTGA. Trimming took off 2 bases at V and 5 bases at J, with 10 bases between the two ends. This CDR3 spans 14 amino acids. Here the CDR3 DNA reads TGTGCCAGCAGCTTAGGCGCCTACGACAATGAGCAGTTCTTC. Protein: CASSLGAYDNEQFF.

This clone turned up a few times. The chain couples TRBV11-3 to TRBJ2-7, with TRBD1 matching over 10 bases. V was clipped by 5 bases and J by 4 bases; unmatched bases: 8. This CDR3 contains 15 residues. Germline CDR1 and CDR2: SGHNT and YENEEA. CDR3 coding DNA: TGTGCCAGCAGCCTACGCGGGACAGGGGATTACGAGCAGTACTTC. This translates into CASSLRGTGDYEQYF.

The gene calls are TRBV19 and TRBJ2-7, with 12 bases identical to TRBD2. The V and J ends lost 5 bases and 1 base, in that order; junction bases with no gene match: 6. The CDR3 covers 16 residues. Looked up from germline, CDR1 is LNHDA and CDR2 is SQIVND (reference sequence). CDR3 loop: CASSSGLAGLSYEQYF. Written as DNA, the CDR3 is TGTGCCAGTAGTTCGGGACTAGCGGGTCTATCCTACGAGCAGTACTTC. The full variable domain, completed using reference TRBV19 and TRBJ2-7, is DGGITQSPKYLFRKEGQNVTLSCEQNLNHDAMYWYRQDPGQGLRLIYYSQIVNDFQKGDIAEGYSVSREKKESFPLTVTSAQKNPTAFYLCASSSGLAGLSYEQYFGPGTRLTVT.

V gene TRBV9 combines with J gene TRBJ2-3; D gene uncertain. V was cut by 0 bases and J by 6 bases, with 8 bases left in between. Germline V gene sequence: CDR1 SGDLS, CDR2 YYNGEE. The CDR3 is 13 residues long. CDR3 amino acids: CASSVASEDTQYF. CDR3 coding DNA: TGTGCCAGCAGCGTAGCCAGTGAGGATACGCAGTATTTT.

J is TRBJ2-1 and V is TRBV5-5; 11 positions match TRBD2. The V gene's germline CDR1 is SGHKS and CDR2 YYEKEE (reference sequence). The CDR3 runs 18 residues. V lost 4 bases to trimming and J lost 7 bases; unmatched junction nucleotides: 16. CDR3 in amino acids: CASSPDRLGLAGPNEQFF. CDR3 sequence (DNA): TGTGCCAGCAGCCCCGACAGGCTCGGACTAGCGGGTCCTAATGAGCAGTTCTTC.

The chain has TRBV7-3 and TRBJ2-1; the match to TRBD2 covers 7 bases. J gave up 8 bases and V 1 base, and 8 bases lay outside the gene matches. The V gene's germline CDR1 is SGHTA and CDR2 FQGTGA. The CDR3 has 15 residues. The CDR3 nucleotides are TGTGCCAGCAGCTTAAGTGGCGGGAGCTTGTATGAGCAGTTCTTC. It translates to CASSLSGGSLYEQFF.

V gene TRBV7-9 combines with J gene TRBJ1-2, with D maybe TRBD1 (5 bases). Germline lookup yields CDR1 SEHNR and CDR2 FQNEAQ (reference sequence). The ends were cut back, 5 bases at V and 2 bases at J, with 12 bases in the middle. The CDR3 has 14 amino acids. The CDR3 is CASSPLQENYGYTF. In DNA form, the CDR3 reads TGTGCCAGCAGCCCCTTACAGGAGAACTATGGCTACACCTTC. Full variable domain (remainder filled in from reference TRBV7-9 and TRBJ1-2): DTGVSQNPRHKITKRGQNVTFRCDPISEHNRLYWYRQTLGQGPEFLTYFQNEAQLEKSRLLSDRFSAERPKGSFSTLEIQRTEQGDSAMYLCASSPLQENYGYTFGSGTRLTVV.

J is TRBJ2-1 and V is TRBV5-4; TRBD2 matches at 8 bases. V dropped 2 bases and J dropped 6; count of bases not matched to a gene: 7. The germline gives CDR1 SGHNT, CDR2 YYREEE (reference sequence). This CDR3 contains 15 residues. The CDR3 loop is CASSFKAGAANEQFF. CDR3 DNA: TGTGCCAGCAGCTTTAAAGCGGGAGCTGCCAATGAGCAGTTCTTC. Using reference TRBV5-4 and TRBJ2-1 for the parts outside the CDR3, the full variable domain is ETGVTQSPTHLIKTRGQQVTLRCSSQSGHNTVSWYQQALGQGPQFIFQYYREEENGRGNFPPRFSGLQFPNYSSELNVNALELDDSALYLCASSFKAGAANEQFFGPGTRLTVL.

This rearrangement joins TRBV6-1 to TRBJ2-3, with 8 bases that match TRBD1. CDR1 is MNHNS, CDR2 SASEGT, per germline. Unmatched junction bases numbered 6, after V lost 6 bases and J lost 1 base. The CDR3 totals 15 residues. CDR3 region: CASRKPGQGTDTQYF. The CDR3 DNA is TGTGCCAGCAGAAAGCCGGGACAGGGCACAGATACGCAGTATTTT.

The rearrangement joins TRBV28 to TRBJ1-1, with D unresolved. V lost 5 bases and J lost 1, with 5 bases in between. CDR3 length: 12 amino acids. The germline CDR1 and CDR2 sequences are MDHEN and SYDVKM. CDR3 loop: CASSLWNTEAFF. The DNA for the CDR3 is TGTGCCAGCAGTCTGTGGAACACTGAAGCTTTCTTT.

Worth noting for this clone: A junction boundary mismatches the germline segment, possibly from a read error. V usage is TRBV7-7 and J usage is TRBJ1-2; D call uncertain. From germline, CDR1 is SSHAT and CDR2 FNYEAQ (reference sequence). This CDR3 comprises 15 residues. Here the CDR3 reads CASSSGRAPEYGYTF. CDR3 nucleotide sequence: TGTGCTAGCAGCTCGGGGAGGGCCCCCGAATATGGCTACACCTTC.

The chain links TRBV6-1 to TRBJ2-7, with 8 bases that match TRBD2. V was clipped by 3 bases and J by 7 bases; unmatched bases: 14. Germline V CDR1 and CDR2: MNHNS, SASEGT. The CDR3 is 16 amino acids. For the CDR3, the DNA is TGTGCCAGCAGTGACCTCCCTAGCGGGCCCCCCAGGGAGCAGTACTTC. Translation gives CASSDLPSGPPREQYF.